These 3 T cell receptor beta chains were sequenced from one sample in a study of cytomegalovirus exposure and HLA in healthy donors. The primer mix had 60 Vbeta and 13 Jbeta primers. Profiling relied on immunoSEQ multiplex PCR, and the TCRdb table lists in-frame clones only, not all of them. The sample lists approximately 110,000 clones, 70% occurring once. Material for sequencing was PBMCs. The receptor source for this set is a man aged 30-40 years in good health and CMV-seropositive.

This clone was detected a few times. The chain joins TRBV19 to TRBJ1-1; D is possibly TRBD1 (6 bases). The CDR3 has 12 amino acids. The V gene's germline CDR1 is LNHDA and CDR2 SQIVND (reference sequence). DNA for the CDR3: TGTGGAACTACAGGGTGGAACACTGAAGCTTTCTTT. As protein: CGTTGWNTEAFF. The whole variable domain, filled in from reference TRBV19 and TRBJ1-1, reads DGGITQSPKYLFRKEGQNVTLSCEQNLNHDAMYWYRQDPGQGLRLIYYSQIVNDFQKGDIAEGYSVSREKKESFPLTVTSAQKNPTAFYLCGTTGWNTEAFFGQGTRLTVV.

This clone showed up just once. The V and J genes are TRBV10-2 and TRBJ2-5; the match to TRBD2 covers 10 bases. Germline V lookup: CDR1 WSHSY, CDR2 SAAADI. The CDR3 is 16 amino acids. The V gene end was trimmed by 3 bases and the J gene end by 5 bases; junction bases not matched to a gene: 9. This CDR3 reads CASSDSALAGIETQYF. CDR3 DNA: TGCGCCAGCAGTGACTCAGCACTAGCGGGGATCGAGACCCAGTACTTC.

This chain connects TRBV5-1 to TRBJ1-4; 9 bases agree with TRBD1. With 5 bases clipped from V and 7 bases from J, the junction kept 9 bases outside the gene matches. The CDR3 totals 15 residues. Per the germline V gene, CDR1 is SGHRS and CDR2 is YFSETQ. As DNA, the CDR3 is TGCGCCAGCAGTCCATTGACAGGGGGGTTTGAAAAACTGTTTTTT. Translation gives CASSPLTGGFEKLFF.